This TCR beta chain stems from a study of blood T cells in healthy people across ages (dated by TCRdb to between 2014 and 2016). The study in broad terms: Template switching captured roughly one uniquely barcoded TCR beta cDNA molecule per two T cells in model experiments. To track age-related changes in TCR beta repertoire diversity, the study relied on deep sequencing normalized with unique cDNA molecular identifiers. The donors were divided into four age groups: young (average around 15 years), middle-aged (about 39), aged (about 61) and long-lived (82). To avoid experimental bias, donors of different ages were randomly spread across the sequencing lanes. The study analyzed two additional independent replicas of 1 million unique cDNA reads from the same blood draw for two donors, one aged 18 to 30 and one aged 80 or older. General findings and caveats noted by the study authors: Observed TCR beta diversity per million T cells fell roughly linearly with age, and a significant reduction was already apparent by age around 40. Since profiling was done on bulk unsorted PBMCs, naive and antigen-experienced compartments could not be conclusively compared. Observed TCR beta diversity correlated strongly with the percentage of naive T cells measured by flow cytometry. Total diversity estimates from one million sequenced T cells were considered lower bounds and underestimates. Because donor CMV infection status was unknown, age-related changes in expanded clonotypes were potentially confounded. Compared with the aged group, more naive CD4+ T cells, fewer expanded clones and increased TCR diversity were shown by the long-lived group, suggesting age selection.

Libraries were prepared through 5' RACE. Sequencing instrument: Illumina HiSeq 2500. A second PCR of roughly 7 to 11 cycles was run with a J-beta primer mix and a sample-barcoded 5' primer. A template-switch 5' adaptor carrying 12 random nucleotides introduced a unique molecular identifier onto each TCR beta cDNA molecule. Each sample yielded at least 2.5 million CDR3-containing paired-end reads. The Mint cDNA synthesis kit, primed by a TRBC-specific oligonucleotide, was used to synthesize first-strand cDNA from all RNA. Following uracil-DNA glycosylase treatment, a first 18-cycle PCR with universal primers M1SS and BC2_uni_R was performed on all cDNA. The paper's data handling went like this. Normalization of each sample was performed by random selection of 1 million high-quality reads, each carrying a distinct molecular identifier. Reads with shared molecular identifiers were discarded instead of being binned into consensus sequences. MiTCR, run with a Q25 quality threshold and the strictest error-elimination algorithm, handled CDR3 identification, clonotype clustering and error correction. A nonparametric unseen species model with Euler transformation was used to estimate lower-bound total TCR beta diversity. TCRdb reprocessed the public reads (quality trimming at Q25 with fastp, clone calling with MiXCR) and kept in-frame beta chains. Here each entry gathers all rows of one CDR3 protein and keeps the most common genes and DNA. The V and J calls come from TCRdb's annotation, not from the publication. The sample table records some 800,000 distinct CDR3 sequences; about 42% of these occur just once. Of the sample, 15% to 25% falls within the top ten clones.

In regard to this clonotype: Its antigen specificity is not known. Base qualities are not recorded, but no much larger clone differs from it by a single base.

V is shortened by 4 bases, J by 14 bases, and the region joining them spans 20 bases. CDR1 and CDR2, looked up from the germline V gene, are LGHNA and YSLEER. From its cysteine to its phenylalanine, the CDR3 spans 14 amino acids. Only the CDR3 part of the read is kept: 42 bases, read in frame from the first base. Systemically healthy Caucasian individuals from Russia, some 38 in total and aged about 6 to 100 years, were included as donors. Ten milliliters of peripheral blood were drawn from each donor into EDTA-treated Vacutainer tubes. Ficoll-Paque density-gradient centrifugation was used to isolate PBMCs, with at least 6 million obtained per sample. Trizol reagent was used to extract total RNA from PBMCs, with at least 6 micrograms per sample. Naive CD45RAhigh/CD27high T cell percentages were measured by flow cytometry on a PBMC aliquot from every donor.

This chain joins TRBV4-3 to TRBJ1-4; the D gene cannot be named for sure. The source is a man in his sixties in good health. The sequenced sample was blood. CDR3 region: CASSRSITGRILFF. The DNA is as follows: TGCGCCAGCAGCCGTTCGATCACTGGACGAATCCTGTTTTTT.